This TCR beta chain was identified during a study of blood T cell repertoires in COVID-19. In the study overall: Samples came from the United States, Italy and Spain, spanning acute and convalescent COVID-19. Sources were T cells, B-cell-depleted T cells, or PBMCs; the material itself was cDNA or gDNA.

The CDR3 extends over 16 amino acids. Germline V gene lookup returns CDR1 LGHNT and CDR2 FRNRAP. Unmatched junction bases numbered 9, after V lost 5 bases and J lost 3 bases. How the authors handled the data: The authors estimated nucleated cell counts from reference gene primer amplification. TCRdb's table, derived via immunoSEQ multiplex PCR, lists solely in-frame clones and lacks some. V and J calls and clone size are given by that table; D and trimming were obtained from the DNA. The profile shows roughly 200,000 clones, 80% to 90% of them singletons. The sequence derives from a man older than 75 with acute or convalescent COVID-19. The sequencing sample was made of peripheral blood. The V gene is TRBV12-5, the J gene TRBJ1-2, with 10 bases matching TRBD1. CDR3: CASGADRGVRDYGYTF. For the CDR3, the DNA is TGTGCTAGTGGTGCGGACAGGGGGGTGAGGGACTATGGCTACACCTTC.